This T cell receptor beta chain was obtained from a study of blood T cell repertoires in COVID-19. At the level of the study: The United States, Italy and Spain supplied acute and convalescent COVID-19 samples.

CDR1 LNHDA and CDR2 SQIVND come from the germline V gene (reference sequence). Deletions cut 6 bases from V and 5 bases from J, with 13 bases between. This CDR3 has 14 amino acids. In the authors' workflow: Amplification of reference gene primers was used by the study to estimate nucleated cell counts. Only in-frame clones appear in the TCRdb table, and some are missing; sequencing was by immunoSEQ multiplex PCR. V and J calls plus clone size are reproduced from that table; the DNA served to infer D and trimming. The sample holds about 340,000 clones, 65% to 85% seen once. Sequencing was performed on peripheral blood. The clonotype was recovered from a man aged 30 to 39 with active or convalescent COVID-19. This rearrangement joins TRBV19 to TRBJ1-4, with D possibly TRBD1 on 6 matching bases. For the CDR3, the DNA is TGTGCCAGTAGCCGGATACAGGGAAATGAAAAACTGTTTTTT. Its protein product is CASSRIQGNEKLFF.